This T cell receptor (beta chain) was found in a study of CD8+CD57+ T cells in acquired aplastic anemia. Study context: Sorted CD4+ and CD8+ cells gave a mean 3.2 ug DNA, range roughly 0.2 to 27.4 ug. As sequenced from healthy donors, CD4+ cells averaged roughly 11 million reads. Points from the study as a whole: Patient and control CD8+ Simpson's diversity was not significantly different.

The TCR beta profiling, which covered VDJ combination and CDR3 sequence, was carried out using genomic DNA as the template. TCRdb recomputed calls from the reads with MiXCR, one row per CDR3 protein. The sample has fewer than 70,000 distinct CDR3 sequences; roughly half are singletons. Remarks on this clonotype: Its specificity is not known.

The CDR3 has 14 residues. The V gene lost 4 bases and the J gene lost 5 bases, with 14 bases spanning the gap. CDR1 and CDR2 from the germline V gene are SGHTA and FQGTGA. Sequencing was carried out using sorted CD4+, CD8+, or CD8+CD57+ T cells (not recorded which) from PBMCs. This TCR was recovered from a human donor in good health, serving as a control. V gene TRBV7-3 combines with J gene TRBJ1-2; D perhaps matches TRBD1 (5 bases). CDR3 sequence reads: CASSSPLSGYGYTF. CDR3 nucleotide sequence: TGTGCCAGCAGCTCGCCCCTCTCAGGGTATGGCTACACCTTC.